The rows below give T cell receptor beta chains drawn from one sample of a study of CD8 T cells in Susac syndrome. In TCRdb, the immunoSEQ multiplex PCR reads were re-called with MiXCR into one record per CDR3 protein. The table lists approximately 160,000 distinct CDR3 sequences, more than 95% of them singletons, with around 0.12% in the top ten. Sequenced sample: CD4+ T cells from PBMCs. These receptors originate from a human donor with Susac syndrome. Both conserved end residues are part of each CDR3. D genes are given only for firm matches. Part of the rows lack a size; the others show once, few, many or a class for expanded clones.

.,.,TRBV15,TRBJ1-2,TGTGCCACCAGCTCTAGCCTCAGCTATGGCTACACCTTC,CATSSSLSYGYTF
once,TRBD1,TRBV29-1,TRBJ2-1,TGCAGCGAGCGACAGGGCAGCGTCTACAATGAGCAGTTCTTC,CSERQGSVYNEQFF
.,.,TRBV7-7,TRBJ2-1,TGTGCTAGCAGCAATAACCCGCTACCCTCCTACAATGAGCAGTTCTTC,CASSNNPLPSYNEQFF
once,.,TRBV27,TRBJ1-1,TGTGCCAGCAGATACCAACAGAACACTGAAGCTTTCTTT,CASRYQQNTEAFF
.,.,TRBV15,TRBJ2-3,TGTGCCACCAGCAGGGACAACTCGGGGGGCCGCACAGATACGCAGTATTTT,CATSRDNSGGRTDTQYF
.,TRBD2,TRBV15,TRBJ2-5,TGTGCCACCAGCACAGGCAGGGCGGGAGCCCAAGAGACCCAGTACTTC,CATSTGRAGAQETQYF
.,TRBD1,TRBV28,TRBJ2-3,TGTGCCAGCAGTTTAGTAGGACAGGCCTATACGCAGTATTTT,CASSLVGQAYTQYF
few,.,TRBV5-1,TRBJ2-6,TGCGCCAGCAGCATCACAGGGACCTCTGGGGCCAACGTCCTGACTTTC,CASSITGTSGANVLTF
.,.,TRBV9,TRBJ2-5,TGTGCCAGCAGCGTAGGTCGTAGCGAGACCCAGTACTTC,CASSVGRSETQYF
.,.,TRBV5-4,TRBJ2-5,TGTGCCAGCAGCTTGCGTCGCGGCCAAGAGACCCAGTACTTC,CASSLRRGQETQYF
.,.,TRBV30,TRBJ2-6,TGTGCCTGGAGTTTGGGAGGGGCCAACGTCCTGACTTTC,CAWSLGGANVLTF
.,.,TRBV5-6,TRBJ2-3,TGTGCCAGCAGCGGAATGCAGGGCGCAGATACGCAGTATTTT,CASSGMQGADTQYF
.,TRBD2,TRBV28,TRBJ2-5,TGTGCCAGCAGTTTGGGATTTTCCAAGCGGGAGGAGAAGACCCAGTACTTC,CASSLGFSKREEKTQYF
.,.,TRBV7-8,TRBJ2-7,TGTGCCAGCAGCTTAAAACCTAGAGACTACGAGCAGTACTTC,CASSLKPRDYEQYF
once,TRBD1,TRBV29-1,TRBJ2-5,TGCAGCGTTCTGACAGGGGCGGAGACCCAGTACTTC,CSVLTGAETQYF
.,.,TRBV20-1,TRBJ2-5,TGCAGTGCTAGATCCCCGTCGGGGGGCCGGGAGACCCAGTACTTC,CSARSPSGGRETQYF
.,.,TRBV29-1,TRBJ2-5,TGCAGCGTTGAAGGCTACCGAGAGACCCAGTACTTC,CSVEGYRETQYF
.,.,TRBV14,TRBJ2-1,TGTGCCAGCAGCCAAGGTTGGAGCTCGCAGTTCTTC,CASSQGWSSQFF
.,.,TRBV20-1,TRBJ2-7,TGCAGTGCTAGACGTCCAGGGCAAAGCTCCTACGAGCAGTACTTC,CSARRPGQSSYEQYF
.,TRBD1,TRBV19,TRBJ2-6,TGTGCCAGTACAGGACAGGGTAAGGCCAACGTCCTGACTTTC,CASTGQGKANVLTF
.,TRBD2,TRBV7-6,TRBJ2-7,TGTGCCAGTTCACGTAGCGGGAGTTACACCTACGAGCAGTACTTC,CASSRSGSYTYEQYF
.,.,TRBV29-1,TRBJ2-1,TGCAGCGCGGTTTTTGGTGAGCAGTTCTTC,CSAVFGEQFF
.,.,TRBV12-3/TRBV12-4,TRBJ1-1,TGTGCCAGCAGTACCCCGGGACGCCAGGCTTTCTTT,CASSTPGRQAFF
.,.,TRBV7-2,TRBJ2-5,TGTGCCAGCAGCTTAGGGTCCCCAGGGGAGACCCAGTACTTC,CASSLGSPGETQYF
.,.,TRBV3-1,TRBJ2-1,TGTGCCAGCAGCCAAGATACTGAGCAGTTCTTC,CASSQDTEQFF
.,TRBD1,TRBV29-1,TRBJ1-1,TGCAGCGTTGCCAGGGGGCGGACTGAAGCTTTCTTT,CSVARGRTEAFF
.,.,TRBV7-9,TRBJ1-1,TGTGCCTCATCGCCAGGGTCTAGGACTGAAGCTTTCTTT,CASSPGSRTEAFF
.,TRBD1,TRBV9,TRBJ2-2,TGTGCCAGCAGCCTGCGGGACGGGACAGGGGGCACCGGGGAGCTGTTTTTT,CASSLRDGTGGTGELFF
.,.,TRBV30,TRBJ1-2,TGTGCCTGGAGTGTCCCGGGTGGGGGCTTGAGAGGCTACACCTTC,CAWSVPGGGLRGYTF
.,.,TRBV3-1,TRBJ1-2,TGTGCCAGCAGCCTCGAGGGAGGGAGGAACTATGGCTACACCTTC,CASSLEGGRNYGYTF
.,.,TRBV2,TRBJ2-7,TGTGCCAGCAGTGAAGCGGGCGAATACGAGCAGTACTTC,CASSEAGEYEQYF
.,.,TRBV28,TRBJ2-4,TGTGCCAGCAGCTCAGGCCCTTTTCAGTACTTC,CASSSGPFQYF
.,.,TRBV5-4,TRBJ2-6,TGTGCCAGCAGTTCCGGGACTCGCTCTGGGGCCAACGTCCTGATTTTC,CASSSGTRSGANVLIF
.,.,TRBV29-1,TRBJ2-7,TGCAGCGTTGCCGATGGGCTAGGATCCTACGAGCAGTACTTC,CSVADGLGSYEQYF
.,.,TRBV19,TRBJ2-5,TGTGCCAGTAGTATGTGGGGGGAAGAGACCCAGTACTTC,CASSMWGEETQYF
.,.,TRBV18,TRBJ1-2,TGTGCCAGCTCACCGCCAACAGTTAACTATGGCTACACCTTC,CASSPPTVNYGYTF
.,.,TRBV29-1,TRBJ2-7,TGCAGCGCGACGACAGAGACCTACGAGCAGTACTTC,CSATTETYEQYF
.,.,TRBV15,TRBJ1-1,TGTGCCACCAGCAGAGAGCCAGCCAACACTGAAGCTTTCTTT,CATSREPANTEAFF
.,.,TRBV28,TRBJ2-7,TGTGCCAGCAGTTTCCAGCTAACGAATTGGCGGTACTTC,CASSFQLTNWRYF
.,TRBD2,TRBV28,TRBJ2-1,TGTGCCAGCAGTTTAATAGCGGGAGCCGAGTTCTTC,CASSLIAGAEFF
.,TRBD2,TRBV14,TRBJ2-1,TGTGCCAGCAGTTGGCGGGGGGCCTACAATGAGCAGTTCTTC,CASSWRGAYNEQFF
.,.,TRBV27,TRBJ1-5,TGTGCCAGCAGTTTAGCGGGCGTTGGCAATCAGCCCCAGCATTTT,CASSLAGVGNQPQHF
.,.,TRBV7-9,TRBJ2-5,TGTGCCAGCAGCGATAAACTAGGGCCCCAAGAGACCCAGTACTTC,CASSDKLGPQETQYF
.,TRBD1,TRBV28,TRBJ1-1,TGTGCCAGCAGTTTCGATGGTTGGGGACAGGAGAACACTGAAGCTTTCTTT,CASSFDGWGQENTEAFF
.,.,TRBV4-1,TRBJ2-1,TGCGCCAGCAGCCGGCGGGTCATTCCCTACAATGAGCAGTTCTTC,CASSRRVIPYNEQFF
.,.,TRBV7-2,TRBJ1-2,TGTGCCAGCAGCTCCTACCTAGGGGCGGATAACTATGGCTACACCTTC,CASSSYLGADNYGYTF
.,.,TRBV19,TRBJ2-5,TGTGCCAGTAAGACTACGGGAAGCCAAGAGACCCAGTACTTC,CASKTTGSQETQYF
once,.,TRBV15,TRBJ1-5,TGTGCCACCAGACGATGGGGGAATCAGCCCCAGCATTTT,CATRRWGNQPQHF
.,TRBD2,TRBV28,TRBJ2-7,TGTGCCAGCGGCGGACTAGCGGGAGTTGACGAGCAGTACTTC,CASGGLAGVDEQYF
.,.,TRBV20-1,TRBJ2-1,TGCAGTGCTAGGGGCCCGAGCTCCTACAATGAGCAGTTCTTC,CSARGPSSYNEQFF
.,TRBD2,TRBV20-1,TRBJ2-7,TGCAGTGCCCCTAAGGGACTAGTCGACGAGCAGTACTTC,CSAPKGLVDEQYF
.,.,TRBV7-2,TRBJ1-5,TGTGCCAGCAGCCCAGGGAGGGCGCAGCCCCAGCATTTT,CASSPGRAQPQHF
.,TRBD1,TRBV7-2,TRBJ1-2,TGTGCCAGCAGACCTACAGGGGGCTATGGCTACACCTTC,CASRPTGGYGYTF
.,.,TRBV10-3,TRBJ2-2,TGTGCCATCAGTACAAGACAGGACTACAACACCGGGGAGCTGTTTTTT,CAISTRQDYNTGELFF
.,.,TRBV24-1,TRBJ2-2,TGTGCCACCAGTGGCCAGTCGAACACCGGGGAGCTGTTTTTT,CATSGQSNTGELFF